The next 25 T cell receptor beta chains were all read from a single sample in a study of blood T cell repertoires in COVID-19. Libraries were prepared by immunoSEQ multiplex PCR; TCRdb keeps only in-frame clonotypes and omits some of them. Among 200,000 to 300,000 clones, 85% to 90% were seen once, and the ten largest hold 3% to 4.5%. Material for sequencing was peripheral blood. The receptors shown here come from a woman in her thirties or forties with acute or convalescent COVID-19.

This clone was detected only once. The rearrangement joins TRBV12-3 or TRBV12-4 to TRBJ1-5; 7 bases are shared with TRBD1. This CDR3 comprises 13 residues. With 2 bases clipped from V and 5 bases from J, the junction kept 0 bases outside the gene matches. As DNA, the CDR3 is TGTGCCAGCAGTTTAAGGGGGCATCAGCCCCAGCATTTT. The encoded protein is CASSLRGHQPQHF.

The chain couples TRBV2 to TRBJ2-7; D is unresolved. The CDR3 covers 13 residues. The germline gives CDR1 SNHLY, CDR2 FYNNEI. V lost 6 bases to trimming and J lost 0 bases, with 9 bases between them. In DNA, the CDR3 is TGTGCCAGCAGGGATACGGGCTCCTACGAGCAGTACGTC. Amino acid sequence: CASRDTGSYEQYV.

The chain combines TRBV27 with TRBJ1-2; 7 bases agree with TRBD1. Looked up from germline, CDR1 is MNHEY and CDR2 is SMNVEV (reference sequence). This CDR3 comprises 16 residues. V was pared by 5 bases and J by 7 bases, with 16 bases of the junction left unmatched. Written as DNA, the CDR3 is TGTGCCAGCAGTCCGCTACAGGGGCCTCGGGGGATTGGCTACACCTTC. Its protein product is CASSPLQGPRGIGYTF.

This rearrangement joins TRBV12-5 to TRBJ1-1; D unclear. This CDR3 comprises 14 residues. V was clipped by 4 bases and J by 1 base, with 10 bases between them. Per the germline V gene, CDR1 is LGHNT and CDR2 is FRNRAP. The CDR3, as DNA: TGTGCTAGTGGTTCCCCCAATCAGAACACTGAAGCTTTCTTT. Its protein product is CASGSPNQNTEAFF.

This chain links TRBV11-2 with TRBJ2-2; D perhaps matches TRBD1 (5 bases). The CDR3 covers 16 residues. Germline V gene data show CDR1 as SGHAT and CDR2 as FQNNGV. The V gene lost 4 bases and the J gene lost 6 bases, with 18 bases spanning the gap. The chain's CDR3 is CASSYPRVIRPGELFF. As DNA, the CDR3 is TGTGCCAGCAGCTACCCCAGGGTAATTCGTCCCGGGGAGCTGTTTTTT.

The chain couples TRBV6-2 or TRBV6-3 to TRBJ2-7; maybe TRBD1 (5 bases). This CDR3 is 17 amino acids long. From germline, CDR1 is MNHEY and CDR2 SVGEGT. Trimming removed 2 bases at V and 3 bases at J, with 20 bases between. As DNA, the CDR3 is TGTGCCAGCAGTTACATGGTCAGCCCTAACAGGATCTACGAGCAGTACGTC. It is translated as CASSYMVSPNRIYEQYV.

The chain carries TRBV6-5 and TRBJ1-4; tentatively, D is TRBD1 (6 bases). CDR1 is MNHEY and CDR2 is SVGAGI in the germline V gene. CDR3 length equals 14 residues. Trimming pared 6 bases from V and 4 bases from J, leaving 12 bases between. Written as DNA, the CDR3 is TGTGCCAGCAGACTCGACAGGCTTAATGAAAAACTGTTTTTT. Its translation: CASRLDRLNEKLFF.

The V gene is TRBV2, the J gene TRBJ2-4; 9 bases map to TRBD1. CDR1 and CDR2 (germline): SNHLY, FYNNEI. The J segment lost 8 bases and the V segment lost 8 bases, leaving 13 bases of the junction unmatched. The CDR3 consists of 15 residues. CDR3 loop: CASRPDRGRADIQYF. The CDR3 DNA reads as TGTGCCAGCCGCCCGGACAGGGGCCGAGCGGACATTCAGTACTTC.

Concerning this clone: Additional DNA sequences in this sample encode the identical CDR3. V gene TRBV6-1 combines with J gene TRBJ1-5; TRBD1 is a possible D gene (5 bases). Germline CDR1 is MNHNS and CDR2 is SASEGT. Deletions cut 3 bases from V and 4 bases from J, with 10 bases between. The CDR3 loop spans 14 amino acids. CDR3 nucleotides: TGTGCCAGCAGTGAGGGGGGGGGAAATCAGCCCCAGCATTTT. Translation gives CASSEGGGNQPQHF.

V is TRBV10-3 and J is TRBJ1-4, with 10 bases fitting TRBD1. This CDR3 contains 17 residues. Per the germline V gene, CDR1 is ENHRY and CDR2 is SYGVKD. Losses at the gene ends were 8 bases for V and 8 bases for J; bases not matched to a gene: 17. For the CDR3, the DNA is TGTGCCATCTCTCCCCCGGGGACAGGGGCCTGGGGGGAAAAACTGTTTTTT. Protein: CAISPPGTGAWGEKLFF.

The chain's CDR3 is CASSIWQREQYV. CDR3 DNA sequence: TGTGCCAGCAGTATCTGGCAGCGAGAGCAGTACGTC. V and J are TRBV5-6 and TRBJ2-7; unclear D gene. V was pared by 5 bases and J by 7 bases, with 13 bases between. This CDR3 is built from 12 residues. Germline V gives CDR1 SGHDT, CDR2 YYEEEE.

This clone occurred once. The chain uses TRBV3-1 (or the pseudogene TRBV3-2) and TRBJ2-4, with a weak D call TRBD1 (6 bases). Deletions cut 1 base from V and 0 bases from J, with 16 bases between. This CDR3 is 18 amino acids long. Per the germline V gene, CDR1 is LGHDT and CDR2 is YNNKEL (reference sequence). The chain's CDR3 is CASSQVGASLLAKNIQYF. CDR3 nucleotide sequence: TGTGCCAGCAGCCAAGTGGGGGCCAGTCTGCTAGCCAAAAACATTCAGTACTTC.

The rearrangement links TRBV2 to TRBJ1-2; no clear D gene. The CDR3 consists of 13 residues. CDR1 SNHLY and CDR2 FYNNEI come from the germline V gene. V was cut by 0 bases and J by 5 bases, with 7 bases left in between. CDR3 in DNA: TGTGCCAGCAGTGAAGCGCGCCTTTATGGCTACACCTTC. Translated, it gives CASSEARLYGYTF.

The CDR3: CASSIRGSSVNHQPQHF. The DNA for the CDR3 is TGTGCCAGTAGTATTCGGGGGTCCTCAGTGAACCATCAGCCCCAGCATTTT. The chain employs TRBV19 and TRBJ1-5; D perhaps matches TRBD1 (5 bases). Looked up from germline, CDR1 is LNHDA and CDR2 is SQIVND (reference sequence). Trimming pared 3 bases from V and 5 bases from J, leaving 20 bases between. The CDR3 is 17 residues long.

The V gene is TRBV2, the J gene TRBJ2-7; TRBD2 is a possible D gene (7 bases). Trimming removed 4 bases at V and 6 bases at J, with 22 bases between. Per germline, CDR1 SNHLY and CDR2 FYNNEI. There are 16 residues in the CDR3. The CDR3: CASSAPGEGLRSEQYV. The CDR3 DNA is TGTGCCAGCAGTGCCCCAGGGGAGGGATTGAGGAGCGAGCAGTACGTC.

The rearrangement joins TRBV5-5 to TRBJ2-1, with 12 bases matching TRBD1. After removal of 4 bases from V and 3 bases from J, the junction contained 11 bases not matched to a gene. CDR3 length: 18 residues. Germline V lookup: CDR1 SGHKS, CDR2 YYEKEE (reference sequence). The CDR3 DNA is TGTGCCAGCAGCCAAAGGAACCGGGACAGGGGGCTCTACAATGAGCAGTTCTTC. Translation gives CASSQRNRDRGLYNEQFF.

V gene TRBV12-3 or TRBV12-4 combines with J gene TRBJ1-5; a possible D gene is TRBD1 (5 bases). V shed 5 bases and J shed 6 bases, with 11 bases lying between them. The CDR3 is 13 amino acids. The CDR3, as DNA: TGTGCCAGCAGTCTCAGGGTCTCTCAGCCCCAGCATTTT. Translating gives CASSLRVSQPQHF.

The V call is TRBV6-2 or TRBV6-3, the J call TRBJ1-4; D is possibly TRBD1 (6 bases). CDR3 size: 14 residues. CDR1 is MNHEY, CDR2 SVGEGT, per germline. The V gene lost 2 bases and the J gene lost 8 bases, with 12 bases spanning the gap. This chain's CDR3 is CASSYGGGGEKLFF. In nucleotides, the CDR3 is TGTGCCAGCAGTTACGGAGGGGGGGGCGAAAAACTGTTTTTT.

This chain uses TRBV5-8 with TRBJ2-5, with 8 bases identical to TRBD1. Per the germline V gene, CDR1 is SGHTS and CDR2 is YDEGEE. V trimming: 3 bases; J trimming: 5 bases; junction bases outside the gene matches: 9. The CDR3 sequence is 15 residues long. CDR3 nucleotide sequence: TGTGCCAGCAGCTCCTTGCAGGGGGCAGGGGAGACCCAGTACTTC. Amino acid sequence: CASSSLQGAGETQYF.

V and J are TRBV6-5 and TRBJ1-2, with D tentatively TRBD1 (5 bases). The CDR3 contains 15 residues. Germline V gives CDR1 MNHEY, CDR2 SVGAGI. V was clipped by 10 bases and J by 6 bases, with 24 bases between them. In DNA form, the CDR3 reads TGTGCCACCTCCCCCGCAGGGCGCTCTGTCGATGGCTACACCTTC. It codes for CATSPAGRSVDGYTF.

This clone occurred a few times. The chain recombines TRBV2 with TRBJ1-2, with 11 bases lining up with TRBD1. The CDR3 is 13 amino acids. CDR1 SNHLY and CDR2 FYNNEI come from the germline V gene. V was clipped by 8 bases and J by 7 bases; unmatched bases: 6. The CDR3 spells CASGRGTGGGYTF. Written as DNA, the CDR3 is TGTGCCAGCGGAAGAGGGACAGGGGGTGGCTACACCTTC.

The gene calls are TRBV27 and TRBJ1-2; no clear D gene. Germline values: CDR1 MNHEY, CDR2 SMNVEV (reference sequence). This CDR3 has 13 amino acids. Trimming stripped 0 bases from V and 2 bases from J, with 4 bases between. In DNA form, the CDR3 reads TGTGCCAGCAGTTTATCCCCAAACTATGGCTACACCTTC. It yields the protein CASSLSPNYGYTF.

This chain joins TRBV2 and TRBJ2-3; perhaps TRBD1 as D (6 bases). Germline values: CDR1 SNHLY, CDR2 FYNNEI. Trimming took off 8 bases at V and 3 bases at J, with 18 bases between the two ends. The CDR3 loop spans 15 amino acids. Here the CDR3 reads CASFRQVAGTDTQYF. The CDR3, as DNA: TGTGCCAGCTTTAGACAGGTTGCTGGTACAGATACGCAGTATTTT.

The CDR3 DNA sequence: TGTGCCAGCAGCTTAGCGATGGGGGGAACCTACAATGAGCAGTTCTTC. Encoded protein: CASSLAMGGTYNEQFF. This chain links TRBV11-1 with TRBJ2-1; possible D gene TRBD2, 6 bases. The CDR3 length is 16 residues. Germline values: CDR1 SGHAT, CDR2 FQDESV (reference sequence). Trimming pared 0 bases from V and 2 bases from J, leaving 11 bases between.

The chain has TRBV5-1 and TRBJ1-3, with D tentatively TRBD1 (5 bases). The CDR3 length is 14 residues. The germline gives CDR1 SGHRS, CDR2 YFSETQ. The V and J ends lost 2 bases and 2 bases respectively, with 8 bases between them. CDR3 protein: CASSFQGTGNTIYF. The CDR3, as DNA: TGCGCCAGCAGCTTCCAGGGTACTGGAAACACCATATATTTT.